Shown below are 30 T cell receptor beta chains from a single sample sequenced in a study of OX40 agonist ivuxolimab in advanced cancers. TCRdb keeps only in-frame clones here, not all; method: immunoSEQ multiplex PCR. The data hold tens of thousands of clones, with around 84% observed a single time. The specimen comprised CD4+ or CD8+ T cells sorted from blood, sampled in a trial of the OX40 agonist ivuxolimab. The receptors originated from an adult with an advanced solid tumor such as melanoma, head and neck, liver or kidney cancer.

The rearrangement joins TRBV15 to TRBJ2-5, with 11 bases aligning to TRBD2. Looked up from germline, CDR1 is LNHNV and CDR2 is YYDKDF (reference sequence). V trimming: 0 bases; J trimming: 1 base; junction bases outside the gene matches: 13. This CDR3 spans 20 amino acids. CDR3 DNA: TGTGCCACCAGCAGAGAAGGTGTCCTAGCGGGAGGAGAATTCCAAGAGACCCAGTACTTC. Protein sequence: CATSREGVLAGGEFQETQYF.

The table lists this clone with a few counts. The chain carries TRBV15 and TRBJ2-6, with D tentatively TRBD1 or TRBD2 (5 bases each). The CDR3 is 16 amino acids. CDR1 and CDR2 (germline): LNHNV, YYDKDF (reference sequence). The V end lost 0 bases, the J end lost 2 bases, and 8 bases lay between the germline ends. The DNA of the CDR3 is TGTGCCACCAGCAGAGATGGGGGAACTGGGGCCAACGTCCTGACTTTC. Its translation is CATSRDGGTGANVLTF. Full variable domain (missing parts from reference TRBV15 and TRBJ2-6): DAMVIQNPRYQVTQFGKPVTLSCSQTLNHNVMYWYQQKSSQAPKLLFHYYDKDFNNEADTPDNFQSRRPNTSFCFLDIRSPGLGDTAMYLCATSRDGGTGANVLTFGAGSRLTVL.

The V gene is TRBV27, the J gene TRBJ2-2, with a tentative D call TRBD1 (6 bases). CDR3 length: 14 residues. Germline V gene lookup returns CDR1 MNHEY and CDR2 SMNVEV (reference sequence). The V gene lost 10 bases and the J gene lost 1 base, with 13 bases spanning the gap. CDR3 DNA: TGTGCCACCAATGAGGACAGGAACACCGGGGAGCTGTTTTTT. Amino acid sequence: CATNEDRNTGELFF.

A remark on this clone: With a much larger clone just one base away, this may be a read error. J is TRBJ1-6 and V is TRBV7-8; D call uncertain. The germline V gene has CDR1 SGHVS and CDR2 FQNEAQ. The CDR3 has 12 amino acids. This chain's CDR3 is CASSFGNSPPHF. The CDR3 region has the DNA TGTGCCAGCAGCTTTGGTAATTCACCCCCCCACTTT.

This clone appeared a few times. J is TRBJ1-5 and V is TRBV15; no clear D gene. Trimming stripped 3 bases from V and 10 bases from J, with 10 bases between. Germline V gives CDR1 LNHNV, CDR2 YYDKDF (reference sequence). CDR3 size: 12 residues. DNA for the CDR3: TGTGCCACCAGCAGCTATAGAGGACCCCAGCATTTT. Its translation: CATSSYRGPQHF.

V and J are TRBV12-5 and TRBJ2-1; the D gene is possibly TRBD2 (5 bases). V lost 2 bases to trimming and J lost 5 bases, with 10 bases between them. Germline lookup yields CDR1 LGHNT and CDR2 FRNRAP. This CDR3 comprises 14 residues. The CDR3: CASGLPGSHNEQFF. The CDR3 nucleotides are TGTGCTAGTGGTTTGCCGGGATCCCACAATGAGCAGTTCTTC.

This chain joins TRBV27 and TRBJ1-4, with TRBD1 as a possible D gene (5 bases). Trimming stripped 5 bases from V and 5 bases from J, with 15 bases between. There are 15 residues in the CDR3. Looked up from germline, CDR1 is MNHEY and CDR2 is SMNVEV (reference sequence). The CDR3 DNA reads TGTGCCAGCAGTACTACCGCAGGGCTGAATGAAAAACTGTTTTTT. Encoded protein: CASSTTAGLNEKLFF.

The chain has TRBV28 and TRBJ2-6; TRBD1 might be the D (7 bases). V was clipped by 2 bases and J by 4 bases, with 12 bases between them. Germline V lookup: CDR1 MDHEN, CDR2 SYDVKM. The CDR3 consists of 16 residues. CDR3 region: CASSLPQGGGANVLTF. The DNA for the CDR3 is TGTGCCAGCAGTTTACCTCAGGGGGGCGGGGCCAACGTCCTGACTTTC.

Here the CDR3 DNA reads TGCGCCAGCAGCCCTCTATCGTGGTCTGAAGCTTTCTTT. Translation gives CASSPLSWSEAFF. The V and J genes are TRBV5-1 and TRBJ1-1; the D is unclear. Trimming shortened V by 4 bases and J by 6 bases, and 13 bases separated the two germline ends. Germline values: CDR1 SGHRS, CDR2 YFSETQ. There are 13 residues in the CDR3.

J is TRBJ2-1 and V is TRBV27; D is undetermined. V was shortened by 0 bases and J by 4 bases, with 4 bases between the two germline ends. Germline V gene lookup returns CDR1 MNHEY and CDR2 SMNVEV (reference sequence). The CDR3 spans 13 residues. DNA for the CDR3: TGTGCCAGCAGTTTATCAGTTTACAATGAGCAGTTCTTC. This translates into CASSLSVYNEQFF.

The chain joins TRBV27 to TRBJ2-7; D is perhaps TRBD2 (5 bases). The CDR3 loop spans 14 amino acids. Germline loops: CDR1 MNHEY, CDR2 SMNVEV (reference sequence). V was clipped by 0 bases and J by 5 bases, with 11 bases between them. CDR3 in DNA: TGTGCCAGCAGTTTATCTAGCGCCAGAGACGAGCAGTACTTC. It translates to CASSLSSARDEQYF.

The V and J genes are TRBV4-1 and TRBJ2-1; tentatively, D is TRBD2 (6 bases). The germline CDR1 and CDR2 sequences are MGHRA and YSYEKL. This CDR3 has 13 amino acids. V lost 3 bases and J lost 6, with 9 bases in between. The CDR3 DNA reads as TGCGCCAGCAGCCACCCTAGCGTCAATGAGCAGTTCTTC. This sequence encodes CASSHPSVNEQFF.

The gene calls are TRBV7-9 and TRBJ2-5; 11 bases fit TRBD2. Germline V gene data show CDR1 as SEHNR and CDR2 as FQNEAQ (reference sequence). This CDR3 comprises 15 residues. V was clipped by 4 bases and J by 2 bases; unmatched bases: 3. CDR3 region: CASSWGLAEQETQYF. In nucleotides, the CDR3 is TGTGCCAGCAGCTGGGGACTAGCGGAACAAGAGACCCAGTACTTC. Together with reference TRBV7-9 and TRBJ2-5, the CDR3 gives the full variable domain: DTGVSQNPRHKITKRGQNVTFRCDPISEHNRLYWYRQTLGQGPEFLTYFQNEAQLEKSRLLSDRFSAERPKGSFSTLEIQRTEQGDSAMYLCASSWGLAEQETQYFGPGTRLLVL.

The rearrangement joins TRBV7-2 to TRBJ1-2; D gene uncertain. Trimming shortened V by 3 bases and J by 4 bases, and 15 bases separated the two germline ends. Germline V gene lookup returns CDR1 SGHTA and CDR2 FQGNSA. The CDR3 is made up of 15 amino acids. The CDR3 reads CASSFGPEGSYGYTF. CDR3 DNA: TGTGCCAGCAGCTTTGGTCCCGAGGGCAGCTATGGCTACACCTTC.

The chain recombines TRBV6-6 with TRBJ1-5; 9 positions match TRBD1. Germline V lookup: CDR1 MNHNY, CDR2 SVGAGI (reference sequence). The ends lost 4 bases at V and 12 bases at J; junction bases unmatched: 10. The CDR3 is 14 residues long. CDR3 amino acids: CASSSLTGGEVQHF. CDR3 in DNA: TGTGCCAGCAGTTCTTTGACAGGGGGTGAAGTCCAGCATTTT.

This clone has only a few counts. One end of the junction varies from germline; a read error may be responsible. This chain links TRBV7-2 with TRBJ2-2; 8 bases are shared with TRBD2. CDR1 and CDR2 (germline): SGHTA, FQGNSA. CDR3 length equals 13 residues. CDR3 protein: CASSLAGTGELFF. CDR3 nucleotide sequence: TGTGCCAGCAGCCTAGCGGGCACCGGGGAGCTGTTTTTT.

This clone was seen a single time. The gene calls are TRBV2 and TRBJ1-5, with 11 bases aligning to TRBD1. The CDR3 sequence is 13 residues long. Per germline, CDR1 SNHLY and CDR2 FYNNEI. V shed 8 bases and J 6 bases; nucleotides not matched to a gene: 3. In DNA form, the CDR3 reads TGTGCCAGCCGGACAGGGGGCTTTCAGCCCCAGCATTTT. Amino acids: CASRTGGFQPQHF.

The chain joins TRBV6-5 to TRBJ1-2, with D unresolved. This CDR3 spans 14 amino acids. CDR1 is MNHEY, CDR2 SVGAGI, per germline. The V and J ends lost 0 bases and 2 bases respectively, with 7 bases between them. CDR3 DNA: TGTGCCAGCAGTTACTCGGCGGACAACTATGGCTACACCTTC. It codes for CASSYSADNYGYTF.

The chain recombines TRBV11-3 with TRBJ2-1; 9 positions agree with TRBD2. From germline, CDR1 is SGHNT and CDR2 YENEEA. Trimming removed 3 bases from V and 6 bases from J; junction bases left unmatched: 6. This CDR3 spans 15 amino acids. DNA of the CDR3: TGTGCCAGCAGCTTGGGTGGGGGACTAGCCAATGAGCAGTTCTTC. It specifies CASSLGGGLANEQFF.

The J gene is TRBJ2-5, the V gene TRBV10-3; possible D gene TRBD2, 5 bases. The end of the DNA is better explained by TRBJ2-7, so the J call may be wrong. CDR1 and CDR2 from the germline V gene are ENHRY and SYGVKD. The CDR3 is 13 residues long. CDR3 nucleotides: TGTGCCATCAGTGAGTCTGGAGGCTCCGAGCAGTACTTC. Its translation: CAISESGGSEQYF.

The CDR3 DNA follows: TGTGCCAGTAGTTCAAGTGTCAGGGGCGGCGATGAGCAGTTCTTC. This gives the protein CASSSSVRGGDEQFF. This chain uses TRBV19 with TRBJ2-1; TRBD1 might be the D (6 bases). V lost 5 bases to trimming and J lost 8 bases, with 19 bases between them. The CDR3 has 15 residues. Germline CDR1 is LNHDA and CDR2 is SQIVND (reference sequence).

The CDR3 DNA sequence: TGTGCCAGCAGTTTGGGGCGATACAATGAGCAGTTCTTC. Translating gives CASSLGRYNEQFF. The V gene is TRBV27, the J gene TRBJ2-1; D might be TRBD1 (5 bases). V dropped 3 bases and J dropped 4 bases, with 7 bases sitting between them. Germline V gene data show CDR1 as MNHEY and CDR2 as SMNVEV (reference sequence). This CDR3 contains 13 residues.

The V gene is TRBV9, the J gene TRBJ2-7; 9 nucleotides agree with TRBD2. V shed 4 bases and J 7 bases; nucleotides not matched to a gene: 15. Germline lookup yields CDR1 SGDLS and CDR2 YYNGEE. The length of the CDR3 is 16 residues. The CDR3 is CASSQLWASGAGEQYF. The CDR3 DNA reads TGTGCCAGCAGCCAACTCTGGGCTAGCGGGGCGGGGGAGCAGTACTTC. The full variable domain, its missing parts supplied by reference TRBV9 and TRBJ2-7, is DSGVTQTPKHLITATGQRVTLRCSPRSGDLSVYWYQQSLDQGLQFLIQYYNGEERAKGNILERFSAQQFPDLHSELNLSSLELGDSALYFCASSQLWASGAGEQYFGPGTRLTVT.

This clone was picked up a small number of times. This rearrangement joins TRBV6-4 to TRBJ2-2, with D possibly matching TRBD2 (6 bases). The CDR3 spans 16 residues. The V end lost 0 bases, the J end lost 0 bases, and 8 bases lay between the germline ends. CDR1 is MRHNA and CDR2 is SNTAGT in the germline V gene. The CDR3 reads CASSDSGRSNTGELFF. The CDR3 coding sequence is TGTGCCAGCAGTGACTCAGGGAGGTCGAACACCGGGGAGCTGTTTTTT.

This sequence joins TRBV6-5 and TRBJ1-1, with TRBD1 matching 9 bases. Germline loops: CDR1 MNHEY, CDR2 SVGAGI. Germline trimming cut 0 bases from V and 4 bases from J; bases unmatched to any gene: 3. This CDR3 contains 15 residues. The CDR3 DNA sequence: TGTGCCAGCAGTTACTCTGGGACAGGGCCCACTGAAGCTTTCTTT. Translated: CASSYSGTGPTEAFF.

The rearrangement links TRBV19 to TRBJ2-7, with D perhaps TRBD1 (6 bases). Germline assignment: CDR1 LNHDA and CDR2 SQIVND (reference sequence). The V end was cut by 4 bases, the J end by 0 bases, with 16 bases between. The CDR3 totals 16 residues. The CDR3 reads CASSSVGTKDSYEQYF. Written as DNA, the CDR3 is TGTGCCAGTAGTAGCGTGGGGACAAAGGACTCCTACGAGCAGTACTTC.

The chain couples TRBV23-1 to TRBJ2-2; D possibly corresponds to TRBD2 (6 bases). TRBV23-1 is filed as an ORF, its function uncertain. This CDR3 has 13 amino acids. V lost 6 bases to trimming and J lost 6 bases, with 11 bases between them. The CDR3 sequence: CASSQGDSGELFF. DNA of the CDR3: TGCGCCAGCAGCCAAGGGGACTCCGGGGAGCTGTTTTTT.

The chain is built from TRBV30 and TRBJ1-1; no clear D. The CDR3 runs 12 residues. Between the trimmed V and J ends, which lost 7 bases and 0 bases, there was a span of 9 bases. Looked up from germline, CDR1 is GTSNPN and CDR2 is SVGIG (reference sequence). CDR3 DNA: TGTGCCTTATATGGGATGAACACTGAAGCTTTCTTT. Amino acid sequence: CALYGMNTEAFF.

The rearrangement joins TRBV4-1 to TRBJ2-2, with D maybe TRBD1 (6 bases). CDR3 length: 16 residues. The V end was cut by 0 bases, the J end by 1 base, with 9 bases between. In germline, CDR1 is MGHRA, CDR2 YSYEKL. The CDR3 DNA is TGCGCCAGCAGCCAAGATCCCAGGGGGAACACCGGGGAGCTGTTTTTT. It is translated as CASSQDPRGNTGELFF.

The count of this clone is one. The chain uses TRBV4-1 and TRBJ2-1; 8 nucleotides agree with TRBD2. The junction had 10 bases not matched to a gene; V was cut back by 3 bases and J by 3 bases. The CDR3 covers 17 residues. Germline V gene lookup returns CDR1 MGHRA and CDR2 YSYEKL. The CDR3 here is CASSQPPGTRNYNEQFF. The CDR3 DNA reads as TGCGCCAGCAGCCAGCCCCCCGGGACTAGAAACTACAATGAGCAGTTCTTC.